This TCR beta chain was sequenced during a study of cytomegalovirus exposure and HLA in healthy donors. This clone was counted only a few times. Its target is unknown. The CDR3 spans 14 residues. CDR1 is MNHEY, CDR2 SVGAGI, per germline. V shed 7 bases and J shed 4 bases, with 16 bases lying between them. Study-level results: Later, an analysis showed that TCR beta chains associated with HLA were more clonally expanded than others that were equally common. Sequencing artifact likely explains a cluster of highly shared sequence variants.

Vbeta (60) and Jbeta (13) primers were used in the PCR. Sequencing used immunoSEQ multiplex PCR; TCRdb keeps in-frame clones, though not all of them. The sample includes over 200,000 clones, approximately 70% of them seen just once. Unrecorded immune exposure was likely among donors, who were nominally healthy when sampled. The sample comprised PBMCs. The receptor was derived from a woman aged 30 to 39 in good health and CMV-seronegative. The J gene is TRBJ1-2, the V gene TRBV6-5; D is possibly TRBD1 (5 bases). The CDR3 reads CASTLGQTSYGYTF. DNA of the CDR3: TGTGCCAGCACCTTGGGGCAGACGAGCTATGGCTACACCTTC.